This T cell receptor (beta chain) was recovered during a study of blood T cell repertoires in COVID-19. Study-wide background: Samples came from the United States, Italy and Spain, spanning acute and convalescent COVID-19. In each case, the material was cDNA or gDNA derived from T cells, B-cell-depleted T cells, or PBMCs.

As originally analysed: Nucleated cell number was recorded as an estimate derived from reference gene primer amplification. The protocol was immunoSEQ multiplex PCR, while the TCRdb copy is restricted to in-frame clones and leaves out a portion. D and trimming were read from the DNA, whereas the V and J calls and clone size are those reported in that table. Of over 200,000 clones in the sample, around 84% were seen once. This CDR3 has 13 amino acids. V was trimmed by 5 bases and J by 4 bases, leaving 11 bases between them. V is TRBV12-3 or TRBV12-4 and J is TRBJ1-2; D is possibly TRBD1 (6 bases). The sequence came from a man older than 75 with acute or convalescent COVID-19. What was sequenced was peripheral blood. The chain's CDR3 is CASSPDSFYGYTF. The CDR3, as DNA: TGTGCCAGCAGTCCGGACAGCTTCTATGGCTACACCTTC.